This TCR beta chain appears in the sequencing data of a study of blood T cell repertoires in COVID-19. Study summary: Sites in the United States, Italy and Spain provided acute and convalescent COVID-19 samples. PBMCs, B-cell-depleted T cells, or T cells were the source of the cDNA or gDNA that made up the material.

Remarks on this clone: Other DNA sequences from this sample encode an identical CDR3 as well.

Per the study methods: The assay estimated nucleated cells by amplifying reference gene primers. Produced via immunoSEQ multiplex PCR; TCRdb's table is partial and in-frame only. That table supplies the V and J calls and clone size; D and trimming were determined from the DNA. Altogether roughly 170,000 clones are present, approximately 87% being singletons, with the ten largest covering less than 25%. Germline V gives CDR1 SGHTA, CDR2 FQGNSA. CDR3 length equals 14 residues. The ends were cut back, 4 bases at V and 0 bases at J, with 7 bases in the middle. Sequencing was carried out using peripheral blood. This clonotype originated in a man between 65 and 85 years old with active or convalescent COVID-19. This chain uses TRBV7-2 with TRBJ1-3; D not resolved. The CDR3 DNA is TGTGCCAGCAGCTCGGGAGTCTCTGGAAACACCATATATTTT. Amino acid sequence: CASSSGVSGNTIYF.